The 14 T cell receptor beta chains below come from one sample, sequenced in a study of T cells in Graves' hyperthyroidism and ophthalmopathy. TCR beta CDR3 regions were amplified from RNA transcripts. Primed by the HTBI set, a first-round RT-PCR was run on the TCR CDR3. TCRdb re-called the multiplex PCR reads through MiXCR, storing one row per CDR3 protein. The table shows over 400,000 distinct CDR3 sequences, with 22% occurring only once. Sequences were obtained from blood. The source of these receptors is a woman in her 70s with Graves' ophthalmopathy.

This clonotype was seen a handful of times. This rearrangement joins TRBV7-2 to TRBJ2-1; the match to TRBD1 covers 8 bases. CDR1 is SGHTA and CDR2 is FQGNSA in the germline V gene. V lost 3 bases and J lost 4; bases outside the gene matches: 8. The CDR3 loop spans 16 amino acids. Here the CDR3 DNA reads TGTGCCAGCAGCTTGGCCGGCAGGGGGCTATACAATGAGCAGTTCTTC. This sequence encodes CASSLAGRGLYNEQFF.

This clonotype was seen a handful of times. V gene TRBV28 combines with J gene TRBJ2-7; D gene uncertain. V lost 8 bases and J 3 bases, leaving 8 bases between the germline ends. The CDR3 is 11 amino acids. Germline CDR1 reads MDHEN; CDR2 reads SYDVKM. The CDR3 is CASEKFYEQYF. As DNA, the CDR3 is TGTGCCAGCGAAAAGTTCTACGAGCAGTACTTC.

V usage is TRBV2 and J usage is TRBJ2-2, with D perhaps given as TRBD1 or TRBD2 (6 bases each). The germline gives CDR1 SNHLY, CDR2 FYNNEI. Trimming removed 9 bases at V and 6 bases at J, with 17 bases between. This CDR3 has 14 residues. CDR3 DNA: TGTGCCAGTGAAGTAGGGGGGTATGCCGGGGAGCTGTTTTTT. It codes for CASEVGGYAGELFF.

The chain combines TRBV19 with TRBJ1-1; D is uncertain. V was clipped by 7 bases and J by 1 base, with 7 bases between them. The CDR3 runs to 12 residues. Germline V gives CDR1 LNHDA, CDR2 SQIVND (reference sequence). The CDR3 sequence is CASIVGNTEAFF. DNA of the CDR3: TGTGCCAGTATAGTGGGGAACACTGAAGCTTTCTTT.

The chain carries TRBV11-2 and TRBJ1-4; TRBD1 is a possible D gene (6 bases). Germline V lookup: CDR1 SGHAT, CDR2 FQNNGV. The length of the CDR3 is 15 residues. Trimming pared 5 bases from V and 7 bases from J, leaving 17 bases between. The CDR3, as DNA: TGTGCCAGCAGCCCCCTCACAGGGTTAGGTGAAAAACTGTTTTTT. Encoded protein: CASSPLTGLGEKLFF.

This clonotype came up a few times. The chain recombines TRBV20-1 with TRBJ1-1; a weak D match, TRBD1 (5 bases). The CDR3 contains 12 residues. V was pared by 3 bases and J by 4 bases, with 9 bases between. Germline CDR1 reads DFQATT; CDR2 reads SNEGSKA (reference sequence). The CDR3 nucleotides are TGCAGTGCTAGGACAGATTTCACTGAAGCTTTCTTT. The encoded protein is CSARTDFTEAFF.

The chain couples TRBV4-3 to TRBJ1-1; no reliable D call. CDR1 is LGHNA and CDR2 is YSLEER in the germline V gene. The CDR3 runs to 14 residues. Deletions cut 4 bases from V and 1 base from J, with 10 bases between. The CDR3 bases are TGCGCCAGCAGCCCCGTCGTAGAGAACACTGAAGCTTTCTTT. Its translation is CASSPVVENTEAFF.

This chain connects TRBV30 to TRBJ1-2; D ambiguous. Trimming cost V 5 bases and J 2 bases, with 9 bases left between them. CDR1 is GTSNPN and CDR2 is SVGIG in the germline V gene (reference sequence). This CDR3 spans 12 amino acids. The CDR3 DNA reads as TGTGCCTGGGAGGGATCCAACTATGGCTACACCTTC. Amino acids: CAWEGSNYGYTF.

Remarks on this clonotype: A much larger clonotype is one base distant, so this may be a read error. In nucleotides, the CDR3 is TGTGCCAGCGGTCCCTCCAGGAGTAAAAACATTCAGTACTTC. This gives the protein CASGPSRSKNIQYF. This chain uses TRBV28 with TRBJ2-4; no firm D call. The V and J ends lost 8 bases and 4 bases respectively, with 15 bases between them. Germline CDR1 and CDR2: MDHEN and SYDVKM. The CDR3 spans 14 residues.

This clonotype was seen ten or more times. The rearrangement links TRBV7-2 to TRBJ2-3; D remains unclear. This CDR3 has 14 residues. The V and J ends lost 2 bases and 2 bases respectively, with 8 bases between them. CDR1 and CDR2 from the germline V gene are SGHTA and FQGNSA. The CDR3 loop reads CASSLSTFTDTQYF. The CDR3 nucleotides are TGTGCCAGCAGCTTAAGCACTTTCACAGATACGCAGTATTTT.

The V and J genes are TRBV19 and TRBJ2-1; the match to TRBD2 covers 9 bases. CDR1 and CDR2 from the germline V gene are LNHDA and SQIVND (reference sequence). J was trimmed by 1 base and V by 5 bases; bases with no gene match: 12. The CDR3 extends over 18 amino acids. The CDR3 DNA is TGTGCCAGTAGTCCCGCGGGGGGGCTAACCAAGTCCTACAATGAGCAGTTCTTC. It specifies CASSPAGGLTKSYNEQFF.

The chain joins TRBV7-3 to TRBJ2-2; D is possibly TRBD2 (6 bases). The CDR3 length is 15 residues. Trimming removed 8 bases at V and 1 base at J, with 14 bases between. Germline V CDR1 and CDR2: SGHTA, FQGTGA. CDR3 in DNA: TGTGCCAGCGGGAGGCGGGGCTTGAACACCGGGGAGCTGTTTTTT. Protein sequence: CASGRRGLNTGELFF.

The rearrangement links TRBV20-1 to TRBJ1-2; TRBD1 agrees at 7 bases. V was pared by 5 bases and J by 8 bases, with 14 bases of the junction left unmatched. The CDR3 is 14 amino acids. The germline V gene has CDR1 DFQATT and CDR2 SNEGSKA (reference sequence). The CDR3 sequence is CSAPRQGPPQGYTF. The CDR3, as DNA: TGCAGTGCTCCTCGACAGGGCCCCCCGCAGGGCTACACCTTC.

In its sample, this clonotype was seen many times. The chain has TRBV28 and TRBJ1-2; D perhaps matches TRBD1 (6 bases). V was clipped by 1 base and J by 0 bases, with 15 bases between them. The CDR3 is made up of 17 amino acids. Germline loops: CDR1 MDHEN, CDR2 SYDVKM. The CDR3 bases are TGTGCCAGCAGTTTATATGCCGGACAGAGGTCTAACTATGGCTACACCTTC. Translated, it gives CASSLYAGQRSNYGYTF.